This T cell receptor beta chain derives from a study of identical twins. This CDR3 has 13 residues. Trimming shortened V by 3 bases and J by 3 bases, and 6 bases separated the two germline ends. The germline V gene encodes CDR1 SGHDN and CDR2 FVKESK. A few counts support this clonotype. What it binds is unknown. Study-level points and caveats: For monozygotic twins, models underestimated out-of-frame TCR alpha sharing. Analyses of zero insertions could, in part, be confounded by invariant MAIT and iNKT cells. Weaker excess twin sharing was observed in beta out-of-frame sequences.

Each CDR3 protein is one row after TCRdb ran MiXCR on the 5' RACE reads. The sample consists of 1,800,000 or so distinct CDR3 sequences, about 30% of them appearing once. The sample taken for sequencing was cord blood. The TCR comes from a newborn girl in good health. The rearrangement uses TRBV14 and TRBJ1-5; D uncertain. CDR3 sequence reads: CASSQGNNQPQHF. CDR3 in DNA: TGTGCCAGCAGCCAGGGGAACAATCAGCCCCAGCATTTT.